This T cell receptor (beta chain) comes out of a study of identical twins. The study's findings and limits: Cross-sectional statistical analysis, not tracking of the same donors, underpinned the conclusions. Sequences that were beta out-of-frame showed weaker excess twin sharing. Reduced insertions were recorded for abundant cord blood beta clonotypes, with no such pattern in memory repertoires.

Trimming removed 3 bases at V and 4 bases at J, with 10 bases between. The CDR3 loop spans 14 amino acids. cDNA carried unique molecular identifiers, and a universal primer site was added by template switching. One entry per CDR3 protein results from TCRdb running MiXCR on the 5' RACE reads. This sample has about 240,000 distinct CDR3 sequences, with 8% to 11% found just once. As to this clonotype: The antigen is undetermined.

The rearrangement links TRBV12-3 or TRBV12-4 to TRBJ2-1, with D hard to call. The sequenced sample consisted of memory T cells sorted from blood. This clonotype was sampled from a man in his fifties or sixties in good health. The CDR3 DNA sequence: TGTGCCAGCAGTTTTTCGACGATTTACAATGAGCAGTTCTTC. Protein sequence: CASSFSTIYNEQFF.